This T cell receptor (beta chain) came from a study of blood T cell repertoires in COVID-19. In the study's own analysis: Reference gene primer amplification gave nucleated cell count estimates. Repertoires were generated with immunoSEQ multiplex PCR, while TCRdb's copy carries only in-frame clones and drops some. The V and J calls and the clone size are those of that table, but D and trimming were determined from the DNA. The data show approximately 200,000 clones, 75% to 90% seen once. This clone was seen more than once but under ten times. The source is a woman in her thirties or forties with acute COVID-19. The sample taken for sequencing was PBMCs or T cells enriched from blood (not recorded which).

The CDR3, as DNA: TGTGCCAGCAGCGTAGCACTAAATTCACCCCTCCACTTT. Translating it yields CASSVALNSPLHF. The rearrangement joins TRBV9 to TRBJ1-6; D remains ambiguous. The CDR3 loop spans 13 amino acids. Germline-derived CDR1 and CDR2 are SGDLS and YYNGEE. Trimming removed 0 bases at V and 7 bases at J, with 5 bases between.